This TCR beta chain is from a study of identical twins. TCRdb re-called the 5' RACE reads with MiXCR, one entry per CDR3 protein. The repertoire holds 1.5 million or so distinct CDR3 sequences, with under 35% as singletons. Germline lookup yields CDR1 SGHVS and CDR2 FQNEAQ. V lost 2 bases to trimming and J lost 1 base, with 20 bases between them. The CDR3 has 18 amino acids. All donors comprised healthy Caucasians. The gene calls are TRBV7-8 and TRBJ2-5, with D tentatively TRBD2 (5 bases). The sample consisted of cord blood. The TCR comes from a newborn girl in good health. CDR3 amino acids: CASSLRLRSATIQETQYF. CDR3 nucleotides: TGTGCCAGCAGCTTAAGGTTGCGCAGCGCGACTATCCAAGAGACCCAGTACTTC.